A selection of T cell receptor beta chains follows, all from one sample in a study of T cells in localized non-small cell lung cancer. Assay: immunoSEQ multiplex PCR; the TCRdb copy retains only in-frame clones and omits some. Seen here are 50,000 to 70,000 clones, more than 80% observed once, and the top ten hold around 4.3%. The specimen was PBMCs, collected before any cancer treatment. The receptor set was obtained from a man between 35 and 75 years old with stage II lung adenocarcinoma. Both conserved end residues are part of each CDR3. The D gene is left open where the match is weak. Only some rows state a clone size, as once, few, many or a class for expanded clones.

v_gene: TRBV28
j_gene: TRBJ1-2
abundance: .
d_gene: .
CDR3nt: TGTGCCAGCAGTTCTACGGAGGGCTACACCTTC
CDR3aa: CASSSTEGYTF

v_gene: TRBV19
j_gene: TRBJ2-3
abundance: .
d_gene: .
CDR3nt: TGTGCCAGTAGTATAGGGGGAGATACGCAGTATTTT
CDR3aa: CASSIGGDTQYF

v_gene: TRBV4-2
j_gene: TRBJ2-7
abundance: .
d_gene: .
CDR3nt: TGTGCCAGCAGCCAAGATAGGCGTAGCGAGCAGTACTTC
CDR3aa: CASSQDRRSEQYF

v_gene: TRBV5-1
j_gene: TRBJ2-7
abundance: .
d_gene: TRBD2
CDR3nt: TGCGCCAGCAGCTTGAGAACTAGCGGGGCCTACGAGCAGTACTTC
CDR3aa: CASSLRTSGAYEQYF

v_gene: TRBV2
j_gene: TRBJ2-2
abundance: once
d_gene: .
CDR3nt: TGTGCCAGCAGTGACACCTCGAACACCGGGGAGCTGTTTTTT
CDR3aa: CASSDTSNTGELFF

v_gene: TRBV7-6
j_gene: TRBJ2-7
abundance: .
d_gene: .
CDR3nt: TGTGCCAGCAGCTTAGAAAGGGGCTCCTACGAGCAGTACTTC
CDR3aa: CASSLERGSYEQYF

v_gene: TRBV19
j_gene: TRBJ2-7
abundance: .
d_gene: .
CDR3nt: TGTGCCAGTAGTATAACTAGTTCTAGCTCCTACGAGCAGTACTTC
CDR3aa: CASSITSSSSYEQYF

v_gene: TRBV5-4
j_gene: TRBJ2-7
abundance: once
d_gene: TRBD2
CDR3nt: TGTGCCAGCAGCCCCGGGACTAGCGGGAGGGTCTACGAGCAGTACTTC
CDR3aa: CASSPGTSGRVYEQYF

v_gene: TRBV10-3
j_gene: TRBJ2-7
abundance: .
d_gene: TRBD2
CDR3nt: TGTGCCATCACCACGGGACTAGCGGGGACCTACGAGCAGTACTTC
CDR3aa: CAITTGLAGTYEQYF

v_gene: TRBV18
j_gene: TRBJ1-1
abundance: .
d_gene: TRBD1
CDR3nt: TGTGCCAGCTCATTCTCCCAGGGGGCGAACACTGAAGCTTTCTTT
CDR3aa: CASSFSQGANTEAFF

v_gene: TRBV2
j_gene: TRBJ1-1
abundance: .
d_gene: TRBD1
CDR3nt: TGTGCCAGGGCCCTAGGGGGCAGGAACACTGAAGCTTTCTTT
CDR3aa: CARALGGRNTEAFF

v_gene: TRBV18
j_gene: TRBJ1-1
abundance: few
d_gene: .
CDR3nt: TGTGCCACCAAGACGGACACTGAAGCTTTCTTT
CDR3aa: CATKTDTEAFF

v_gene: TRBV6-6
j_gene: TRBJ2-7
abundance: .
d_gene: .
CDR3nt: TGTGCCAGCAACCGGGACTTAAGCTCCTACGAGCAGTACTTC
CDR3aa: CASNRDLSSYEQYF

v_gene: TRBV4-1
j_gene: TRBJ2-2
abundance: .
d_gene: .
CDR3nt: TGCGCCAGCAGCCAAGTCACGGCAGGGGTTTTTACCGGGGAGCTGTTTTTT
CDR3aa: CASSQVTAGVFTGELFF

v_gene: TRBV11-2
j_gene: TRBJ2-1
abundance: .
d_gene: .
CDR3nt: TGTGCCAGCAGCTTAGACAGGAGCAATGAGCAGTTCTTC
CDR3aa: CASSLDRSNEQFF

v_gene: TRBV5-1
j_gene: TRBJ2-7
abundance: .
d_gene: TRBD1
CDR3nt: TGCGCCAGCAGCTCCGGGACAGGGGCTTACGAGCAGTACTTC
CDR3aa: CASSSGTGAYEQYF

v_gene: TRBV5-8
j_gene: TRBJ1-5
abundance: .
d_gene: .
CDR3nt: TGTGCCAGCAGCCCCGGGTCCCAGCATTTT
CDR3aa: CASSPGSQHF

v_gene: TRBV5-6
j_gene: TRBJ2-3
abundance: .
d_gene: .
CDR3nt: TGTGCCAGCAGCTTGGGGGGTGGCACAGATACGCAGTATTTT
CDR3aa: CASSLGGGTDTQYF

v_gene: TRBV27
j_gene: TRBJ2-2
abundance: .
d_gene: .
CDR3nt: TGTGCCAGCACCATTTCCTTATCCAACCCGACCGGGGAGCTGTTTTTT
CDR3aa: CASTISLSNPTGELFF

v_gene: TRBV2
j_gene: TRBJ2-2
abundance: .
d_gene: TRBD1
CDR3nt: TGTGCCAGCAAAAGACAGGGGAACACCGGGGAGCTGTTTTTT
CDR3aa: CASKRQGNTGELFF

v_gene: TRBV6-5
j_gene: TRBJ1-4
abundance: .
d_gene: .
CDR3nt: TGTGCCAGCAGTCACAGCGGGAAAAATGAAAAACTGTTTTTT
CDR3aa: CASSHSGKNEKLFF

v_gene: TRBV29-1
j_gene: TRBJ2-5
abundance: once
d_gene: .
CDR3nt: TGCAGCGTTGAACATCAAGAGACCCAGTACTTC
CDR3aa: CSVEHQETQYF

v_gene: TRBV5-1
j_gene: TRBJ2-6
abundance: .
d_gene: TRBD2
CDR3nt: TGCGCCAGCAGCGTCCTCTCTAGCGGGATAGTCCCTCCCAACGTCCTGACTTTC
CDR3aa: CASSVLSSGIVPPNVLTF

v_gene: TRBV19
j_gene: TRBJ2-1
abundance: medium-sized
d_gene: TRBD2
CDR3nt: TGTGCCAGTAGTATTCGGGGGGACCAGTTCTTC
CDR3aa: CASSIRGDQFF

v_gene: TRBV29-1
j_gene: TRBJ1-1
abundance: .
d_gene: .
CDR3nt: TGCAGCGTTGAGGGTGGGGCGGGGACTGAAGCTTTCTTT
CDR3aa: CSVEGGAGTEAFF

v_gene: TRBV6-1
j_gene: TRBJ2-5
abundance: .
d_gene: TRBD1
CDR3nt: TGTGCCAGCAGCCCCGGGACAGGGGACCAAGAGACCCAGTACTTC
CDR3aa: CASSPGTGDQETQYF

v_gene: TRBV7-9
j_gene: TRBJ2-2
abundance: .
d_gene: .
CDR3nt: TGTGCCAGCAGCTCTTTCTCCGGGTCCCGGACCGGGGAGCTGTTTTTT
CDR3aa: CASSSFSGSRTGELFF

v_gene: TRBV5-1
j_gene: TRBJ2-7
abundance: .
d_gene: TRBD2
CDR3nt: TGCGCCAGCAGCTTGAAGCTAGCGGGTTCCTACGAGCAGTACTTC
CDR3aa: CASSLKLAGSYEQYF

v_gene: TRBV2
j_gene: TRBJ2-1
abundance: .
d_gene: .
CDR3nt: TGTGCCAGCAGTGTACCACACGCGAGGAGCTCCTACAATGAGCAGTTCTTC
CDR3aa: CASSVPHARSSYNEQFF

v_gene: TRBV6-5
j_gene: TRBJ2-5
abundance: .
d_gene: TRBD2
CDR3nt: TGTGCCAGCAGTTACAACAGCGGGAAAGAGACCCAGTACTTC
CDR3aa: CASSYNSGKETQYF

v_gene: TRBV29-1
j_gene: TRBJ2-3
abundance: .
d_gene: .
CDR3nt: TGCAGCGTTGTCAGAGGGGGTGCAGATACGCAGTATTTT
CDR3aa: CSVVRGGADTQYF

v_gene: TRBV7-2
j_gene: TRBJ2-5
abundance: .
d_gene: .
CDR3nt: TGTGCCAGCAGCTTAGTAGGGGGGGCGAAGGAGACCCAGTACTTC
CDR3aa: CASSLVGGAKETQYF

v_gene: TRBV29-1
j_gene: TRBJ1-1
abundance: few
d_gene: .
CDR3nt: TGCAGCGTTGAACTCGTCGTCCCTGAAGCTTTCTTT
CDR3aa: CSVELVVPEAFF

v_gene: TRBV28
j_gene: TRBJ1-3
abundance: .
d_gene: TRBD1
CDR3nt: TGTGCCAGCTGCTCGGGGACAGGGAGGGGAAGAAACACCATATATTTT
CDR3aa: CASCSGTGRGRNTIYF

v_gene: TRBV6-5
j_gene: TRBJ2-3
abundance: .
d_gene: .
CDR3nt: TGTGCCTGCGTCGAAGGGGGAGGGGGTACGCAGTATTTT
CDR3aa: CACVEGGGGTQYF

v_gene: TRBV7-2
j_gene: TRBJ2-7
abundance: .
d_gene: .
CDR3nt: TGTGCCAGCAGCCTTCGGGACTCATCTTACGAGCAGTACTTC
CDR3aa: CASSLRDSSYEQYF

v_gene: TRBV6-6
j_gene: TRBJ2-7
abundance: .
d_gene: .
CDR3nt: TGTGCCAGCAGTTACTCTTGGGTAGCGGAGCAGTACTTC
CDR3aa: CASSYSWVAEQYF

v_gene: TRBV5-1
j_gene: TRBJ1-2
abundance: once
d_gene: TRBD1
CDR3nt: TGCGCCAGCAGCTCCCCGACAGGGGAGAAAGGGTATGGCTACACCTTC
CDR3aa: CASSSPTGEKGYGYTF

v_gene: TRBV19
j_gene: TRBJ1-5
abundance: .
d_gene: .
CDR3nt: TGTGCCAGTAGTATGCCTGGATACGACAATCAGCCCCAGCATTTT
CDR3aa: CASSMPGYDNQPQHF

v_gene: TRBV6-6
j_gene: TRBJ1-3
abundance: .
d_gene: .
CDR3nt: TGTGCCAGCAGTTGGGGGACGGCTGGAAACACCATATATTTT
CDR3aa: CASSWGTAGNTIYF

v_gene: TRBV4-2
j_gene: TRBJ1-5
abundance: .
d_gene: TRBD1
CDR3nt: TGTGCCAGCAGCCAAGGACCGTCTTTTGGGGACAGGGGGCCGGTGCAGCCCCAGCATTTT
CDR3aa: CASSQGPSFGDRGPVQPQHF

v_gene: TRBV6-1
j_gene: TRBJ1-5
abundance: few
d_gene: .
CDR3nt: TGTGCCAGCAGTGAGGTCGTCAGAGTATTCGATCAGCCCCAGCATTTT
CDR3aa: CASSEVVRVFDQPQHF

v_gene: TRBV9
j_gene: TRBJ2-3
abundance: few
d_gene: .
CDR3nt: TGTGCCAGCAGCGTAGACGCAGATACGCAGTATTTT
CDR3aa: CASSVDADTQYF

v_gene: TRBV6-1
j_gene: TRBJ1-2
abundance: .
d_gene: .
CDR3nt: TGTGCCAGCAGTGAGGGGCCATCCTTTAACTATGGCTACACCTTC
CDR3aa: CASSEGPSFNYGYTF

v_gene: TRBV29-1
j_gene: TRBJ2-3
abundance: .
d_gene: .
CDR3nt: TGCAGCCTGGAAACGGGGCACTCGAGCACAGATACGCAGTATTTT
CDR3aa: CSLETGHSSTDTQYF

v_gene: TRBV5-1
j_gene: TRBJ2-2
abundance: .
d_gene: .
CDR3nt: TGCGCCAGCAGCTTGAGCACAGCTAACACCGGGGAGCTGTTTTTT
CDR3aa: CASSLSTANTGELFF

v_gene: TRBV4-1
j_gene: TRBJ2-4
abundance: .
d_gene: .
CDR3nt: TGCGCCAGCAGCCAAGAAAGCCTAGCCAAAAACATTCAGTACTTC
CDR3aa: CASSQESLAKNIQYF

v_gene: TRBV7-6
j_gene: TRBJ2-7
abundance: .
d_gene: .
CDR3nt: TGTGCCAGCAGCTTAGGGGCTAGGGGAACGGAGCAGTACTTC
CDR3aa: CASSLGARGTEQYF

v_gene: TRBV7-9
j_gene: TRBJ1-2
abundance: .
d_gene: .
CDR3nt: TGTGCCAGCAGCTTAGGGGGACTCTATAACTATGGCTACACCTTC
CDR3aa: CASSLGGLYNYGYTF

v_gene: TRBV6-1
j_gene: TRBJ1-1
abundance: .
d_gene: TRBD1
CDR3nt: TGTGCCAGCAGTGAAGCCTGGAGGGGGACAGGGCAGTCGAACACTGAAGCTTTCTTT
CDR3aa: CASSEAWRGTGQSNTEAFF

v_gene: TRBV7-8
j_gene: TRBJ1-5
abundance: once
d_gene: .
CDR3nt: TGTGCCAGCAGTGAACAGGATTCTAATCAGCCCCAGCATTTT
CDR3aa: CASSEQDSNQPQHF

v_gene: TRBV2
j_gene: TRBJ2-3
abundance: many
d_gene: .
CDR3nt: TGTGCCAGCAGTCCAACAGGGACAGATACGCAGTATTTT
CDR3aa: CASSPTGTDTQYF